This note documents a single T cell receptor beta chain sequence. These data originate in a study of T cell responses to AZD1222 COVID-19 vaccine. Study-wide context: Second doses at about 4 or about 12 weeks were pooled.

Trimming removed 3 bases at V and 0 bases at J, with 10 bases between. Germline CDR1 KGHSH, CDR2 LQKENI. CDR3 length equals 15 residues. Sequencing was performed with immunoSEQ multiplex PCR; in TCRdb, only in-frame clones are kept and a portion is missing. The table has nearly 110,000 clones, 91% seen once. The sequence derives from an adult in good health. This chain uses TRBV18 with TRBJ2-3; TRBD2 might be the D (6 bases). The sequencing here drew on peripheral blood, taken on day 0 of AZD1222 vaccination. CDR3 protein: CASSPVAVSTDTQYF. In DNA, the CDR3 is TGTGCCAGCTCACCCGTAGCGGTTAGCACAGATACGCAGTATTTT.